Given below is one T cell receptor beta chain in context. The clone's antigen remains unknown. There are no base qualities to consult, and no much larger clone falls within one base. This record comes from a study of T cells after somatic rescue of genetic block (dated by TCRdb to between 2020 and 2021). As for the study more broadly: The study assessed how robust, over the long term, a T-cell system was when the system had developed through somatic rescue of a genetic block in T-cell development.

Library prep was done by the immunoSEQ multiplex PCR assay. TCRdb re-hosts the immuneACCESS table, in-frame sequences only. Its copies lack some clones; in the studies checked, an unresolved V gene accounts for under half of them, and the cause for the rest is not known. Present in this sample are 85,000 to 100,000 clones, about nine tenths of which were seen just once. Of the sample, about 1.5% is held by the ten largest clones. The germline V gene sets CDR1 to SGHNT and CDR2 to YENEEA. A distance of 7 bases separates the germline ends of V and J, which lose 3 bases and 2 bases respectively. The CDR3 holds 13 amino acids from the cysteine to the phenylalanine. Just the 39-base CDR3 DNA is kept, in frame starting at base 1.

Specimen: peripheral blood mononuclear cells (PBMCs). The V gene is TRBV11-3 and the J gene is TRBJ1-1, with a weak D call of TRBD1 (6 bases match). The receptor was derived from a woman younger than 35. CDR3 sequence: CASSFRGNTEAFF. The DNA is as follows: TGTGCCAGCAGCTTCAGGGGAAACACTGAAGCTTTCTTT.